A single sample is the source of the 2 T cell receptor beta chains below, sequenced in a study of blood T cell repertoires in COVID-19. Repertoires were generated with immunoSEQ multiplex PCR, while TCRdb's copy carries only in-frame clones and drops some. Among fewer than 250,000 clones listed, around 89% were seen once. Sequenced: peripheral blood. These TCRs come from a man aged 25 to 40 with COVID-19, enrolled during active disease.

This chain uses TRBV7-2 with TRBJ2-1; tentatively, D is TRBD2 (5 bases). Trimming removed 5 bases at V and 0 bases at J, with 14 bases between. Germline-derived CDR1 and CDR2 are SGHTA and FQGNSA. The CDR3 contains 16 residues. The chain's CDR3 is CASSLGINPSYNEQFF. The DNA for the CDR3 is TGTGCCAGCAGCCTCGGGATAAATCCCTCCTACAATGAGCAGTTCTTC.

This clone was detected once. V and J are TRBV4-3 and TRBJ2-1; the match to TRBD2 covers 10 bases. J lost 4 bases, V lost 0 bases, and 6 bases had no gene match. Germline assignment: CDR1 LGHNA and CDR2 YSLEER. The CDR3 runs 17 residues. The CDR3 DNA is TGCGCCAGCAGCCAAGATTCCCTAGCGGGGGTTTACAATGAGCAGTTCTTC. The encoded protein is CASSQDSLAGVYNEQFF.